One sample yielded the 29 T cell receptor beta chains listed below, sequenced in a study of glioma-infiltrating T cells. The iRepertoire nested amplicon-rescue multiplex PCR amplified TCR alpha and beta CDR3s from RNA. TCRdb processed the multiplex PCR reads anew with MiXCR; each CDR3 protein has one entry. Of about 180,000 distinct CDR3 sequences listed, approximately 40% are singletons. Sequences were obtained from glioma tissue, nonneoplastic brain tissue, or PBMCs (not recorded which). Every receptor here comes from a human donor with low-grade glioma or glioblastoma, undergoing nonglioma brain surgery, or in good health (not recorded which).

Notes on this clonotype: As the CDR3 is not closed by the conserved phenylalanine or tryptophan, this likely results from a read error. The DNA is omitted, as the CDR3 cannot be located on it reliably, and the CDR3 follows TCRdb's listing. This chain links TRBV28 with TRBJ1-1. The CDR3 spans 12 amino acids, including both terminal residues. Germline assignment: CDR1 MDHEN and CDR2 SYDVKM. CDR3 in amino acids: CASSSPVTELDR.

The chain carries TRBV28 and TRBJ2-5; maybe TRBD1 (6 bases). The CDR3 has 14 amino acids. The germline gives CDR1 MDHEN, CDR2 SYDVKM. The V and J ends lost 1 base and 4 bases respectively, with 10 bases between them. CDR3 nucleotide sequence: TGTGCCAGCAGTTTATCACAGGGACGAGAGACCCAGTACTTC. Encoded protein: CASSLSQGRETQYF.

On this clonotype: One end of the junction does not line up with germline, which may come from a read error. The rearrangement links TRBV11-2 to TRBJ2-3; D unresolved. Germline loops: CDR1 SGHAT, CDR2 FQNNGV. This CDR3 contains 15 residues. CDR3 loop: CSSSLDSSVGDTQYF. Here the CDR3 DNA reads TGTTCCAGCAGCTTAGATTCGTCGGTAGGAGATACGCAGTATTTT.

The chain employs TRBV29-1 and TRBJ2-5, with 7 bases matching TRBD2. With V trimmed by 5 bases and J by 1 base, 7 bases remained unmatched. This CDR3 contains 14 residues. Germline CDR1 reads SQVTM; CDR2 reads ANQGSEA. The CDR3 loop reads CSVSTSRVQETQYF. In DNA, the CDR3 is TGCAGCGTTTCGACTAGCAGGGTCCAAGAGACCCAGTACTTC. The full variable domain, completed using reference TRBV29-1 and TRBJ2-5, is SAVISQKPSRDICQRGTSLTIQCQVDSQVTMMFWYRQQPGQSLTLIATANQGSEATYESGFVIDKFPISRPNLTFSTLTVSNMSPEDSSIYLCSVSTSRVQETQYFGPGTRLLVL.

Many counts were recorded for this clonotype. A junction boundary mismatches the germline segment, possibly from a read error. The genes are TRBV20-1 and TRBJ2-1; D remains ambiguous. CDR3 size: 13 residues. Germline CDR1 and CDR2: DFQATT and SNEGSKA (reference sequence). The CDR3 sequence: CSAKGGRYNEQFF. CDR3 coding DNA: TGCAGCGCTAAAGGCGGCAGATACAATGAGCAGTTCTTC.

The CDR3 loop is CSAMTVNTDTQYF. As DNA, the CDR3 is TGCAGTGCCATGACTGTGAACACGGATACGCAGTATTTT. The chain combines TRBV20-1 with TRBJ2-3; no firm D call. Germline lookup yields CDR1 DFQATT and CDR2 SNEGSKA (reference sequence). The ends were cut back, 6 bases at V and 6 bases at J, with 16 bases in the middle. The CDR3 loop spans 13 amino acids.

Remarks on this clonotype: A read error may explain this, as a much larger clone is one base away. The CDR3 reads CASRTVLGVVGETQYF. The CDR3 DNA reads as TGTGCCAGCAGGACCGTCCTGGGGGTAGTGGGAGAGACCCAGTACTTC. The chain recombines TRBV2 with TRBJ2-5; D tentatively reads TRBD1 or TRBD2 (5 bases each). V gave up 6 bases and J gave up 4 bases, with 21 bases separating them. The germline CDR1 and CDR2 sequences are SNHLY and FYNNEI. CDR3 length equals 16 residues.

This clonotype showed up many times. The chain employs TRBV28 and TRBJ2-3, with 13 bases lining up with TRBD2. Germline assignment: CDR1 MDHEN and CDR2 SYDVKM. With V trimmed by 4 bases and J by 8 bases, 6 bases remained unmatched. CDR3 length: 15 amino acids. CDR3 in amino acids: CASSSPGLAGATQYF. As DNA, the CDR3 is TGTGCCAGCAGTTCCCCCGGACTAGCGGGAGCTACGCAGTATTTT.

This clonotype came up many times. This chain links TRBV28 with TRBJ1-1; 8 positions agree with TRBD1. Germline CDR1 and CDR2: MDHEN and SYDVKM. Trimming removed 8 bases from V and 3 bases from J; junction bases left unmatched: 11. The CDR3 has 15 amino acids. CDR3 residues: CASWMPGGVDTEAFF. CDR3 coding DNA: TGTGCCAGCTGGATGCCAGGGGGCGTAGACACTGAAGCTTTCTTT.

In this sample, this clonotype turned up a few times. The chain combines TRBV29-1 with TRBJ1-1, with TRBD1 matching 7 bases. The V segment lost 4 bases and the J segment 0 bases; nucleotides outside the gene matches: 8. This CDR3 region has 15 residues. CDR1 SQVTM and CDR2 ANQGSEA come from the germline V gene. The CDR3 bases are TGCAGCGTTGCAGGGGGGTTGGTATTGAACACTGAAGCTTTCTTT. This gives the protein CSVAGGLVLNTEAFF.

On this clonotype: A junction end diverges from the germline sequence, so it may reflect a read error. The chain couples TRBV12-3 or TRBV12-4 to TRBJ2-3; 10 bases fit TRBD2. The length of the CDR3 is 16 residues. The CDR3 DNA follows: TGTGCCAGCAGTATAGCGGGAGGCCTTAGCACAGATACGCAGTATTTT. Its protein product is CASSIAGGLSTDTQYF.

The chain carries TRBV5-1 and TRBJ2-5; 9 bases are shared with TRBD1. J gave up 5 bases and V 4 bases, and 6 bases lay outside the gene matches. Germline CDR1 reads SGHRS; CDR2 reads YFSETQ. CDR3 length: 14 residues. The CDR3 spells CASSHDRGSETQYF. The CDR3 DNA follows: TGCGCCAGCAGCCATGACAGGGGGAGCGAGACCCAGTACTTC.

This clonotype was seen at least ten times. The chain couples TRBV20-1 to TRBJ1-1; D remains ambiguous. Trimming removed 3 bases at V and 7 bases at J, with 15 bases between. Germline-derived CDR1 and CDR2 are DFQATT and SNEGSKA (reference sequence). The CDR3 is 13 amino acids. CDR3 in amino acids: CSARHLYSLEAFF. The CDR3 nucleotides are TGCAGTGCTAGGCACCTCTACAGCCTTGAAGCTTTCTTT.

To note about this clonotype: This sequence may be a read error, since a much larger clone differs from it by one base. The CDR3 carries no conserved terminal phenylalanine or tryptophan, so it likely arises from a read error. The chain employs TRBV2 and TRBJ2-1; D gene unclear. V gave up 4 bases and J gave up 3 bases, with 10 bases separating them. Germline V gives CDR1 SNHLY, CDR2 FYNNEI. The CDR3 length is 14 residues. The CDR3 sequence is CASSVNPSYNEQFL. The CDR3 DNA sequence: TGTGCCAGCAGTGTAAACCCCAGCTACAATGAGCAGTTCCTC.

Regarding this clonotype: A much larger clonotype is one base distant, so this may be a read error. The CDR3 protein is CASRPRDYEQYF. CDR3 DNA: TGTGCCAGCAGACCCCGGGACTACGAGCAGTACTTC. The chain has TRBV11-2 and TRBJ2-7; TRBD2 is a possible D gene (5 bases). V lost 6 bases and J lost 3, with 9 bases in between. The CDR3 has 12 amino acids. CDR1 is SGHAT and CDR2 is FQNNGV in the germline V gene.

To note about this clonotype: This may be a read error, as it is one base from a much larger clone. The chain recombines TRBV18 with TRBJ1-5; D possibly corresponds to TRBD1 (6 bases). V was pared by 9 bases and J by 1 base, with 13 bases between. CDR3 length equals 14 residues. Germline loops: CDR1 KGHSH, CDR2 LQKENI. The CDR3 reads CARSWDTSNQPQHF. Here the CDR3 DNA reads TGTGCCAGATCCTGGGACACGAGCAATCAGCCCCAGCATTTT.

This clonotype was seen at least ten times. CDR3 protein: CASSLRLAEAYEQYF. In DNA, the CDR3 is TGTGCCAGCAGTTTAAGGCTAGCGGAGGCCTACGAGCAGTACTTC. This chain connects TRBV27 to TRBJ2-7; 7 bases are shared with TRBD2. Germline V gene lookup returns CDR1 MNHEY and CDR2 SMNVEV (reference sequence). The CDR3 runs 15 residues. V trimming: 2 bases; J trimming: 2 bases; junction bases outside the gene matches: 6.

The chain employs TRBV6-6 and TRBJ1-1, with TRBD1 identical over 9 bases. Per germline, CDR1 MNHNY and CDR2 SVGAGI (reference sequence). Unmatched junction bases numbered 9, after V lost 7 bases and J lost 0 bases. This CDR3 spans 16 amino acids. CDR3 sequence reads: CASTKQGAAMNTEAFF. In nucleotides, the CDR3 is TGTGCCAGCACCAAACAGGGGGCGGCCATGAACACTGAAGCTTTCTTT.

The genes are TRBV7-9 and TRBJ2-1; 13 bases map to TRBD2. Germline V CDR1 and CDR2: SEHNR, FQNEAQ (reference sequence). The CDR3 consists of 17 residues. V trimming: 4 bases; J trimming: 3 bases; junction bases outside the gene matches: 6. DNA for the CDR3: TGTGCCAGCAGCTCCCGGACTAGCGGGAGATTCTACAATGAGCAGTTCTTC. Translation gives CASSSRTSGRFYNEQFF.

The J gene is TRBJ2-7, the V gene TRBV6-1; weak D call: TRBD2 (5 bases). Germline CDR1 and CDR2: MNHNS and SASEGT. Trimming stripped 5 bases from V and 7 bases from J, with 15 bases between. The CDR3 covers 13 residues. The CDR3 loop reads CASSRDYIREQYF. The CDR3 region has the DNA TGTGCCAGCAGTCGTGACTACATAAGGGAGCAGTACTTC.

This clonotype was seen only a few times. J is TRBJ2-5 and V is TRBV12-3 or TRBV12-4; 7 bases line up with TRBD2. The length of the CDR3 is 15 residues. V was clipped by 6 bases and J by 5 bases; unmatched bases: 12. The CDR3 here is CASSLGQREGETQYF. The CDR3 coding sequence is TGTGCCAGCAGCCTAGGCCAGCGGGAAGGGGAGACCCAGTACTTC.

This clonotype was seen once. Possible read error: a much larger clone is one base away. This chain connects TRBV6-1 to TRBJ2-5; a possible D gene is TRBD2 (6 bases). V lost 5 bases, J lost 4 bases, and 17 bases lay in between. CDR3 length equals 15 residues. In germline, CDR1 is MNHNS, CDR2 SASEGT. The CDR3 sequence: CASSKDPTRGETQYF. In DNA form, the CDR3 reads TGTGCCAGCAGTAAAGACCCAACGCGGGGAGAGACCCAGTACTTC.

Ten or more counts support this clonotype. V and J are TRBV28 and TRBJ1-1; TRBD1 is a possible D gene (5 bases). Germline V gives CDR1 MDHEN, CDR2 SYDVKM. CDR3 length: 15 residues. Trimming removed 6 bases at V and 5 bases at J, with 19 bases between. Here the CDR3 DNA reads TGTGCCAGCAGATCACCGGGGACTAGAGTAACTGAAGCTTTCTTT. Its translation is CASRSPGTRVTEAFF.

This clonotype was seen many times. The CDR3 DNA reads as TGCAGTGCTAGTATGGGGTTGGGGGGGCTGGATCTTAACTATGGCTACACCTTC. It is translated as CSASMGLGGLDLNYGYTF. The V and J genes are TRBV20-1 and TRBJ1-2; possible D gene TRBD1, 6 bases. CDR3 length equals 18 residues. The germline CDR1 and CDR2 sequences are DFQATT and SNEGSKA (reference sequence). Between the trimmed V and J ends, which lost 3 bases and 1 base, there was a span of 24 bases.

In the case of this clonotype: Since a much larger clone is just one base distant, this may be a read error. The chain carries TRBV10-3 and TRBJ2-7, with D perhaps matching TRBD1 or TRBD2 (5 bases each). The CDR3 consists of 12 residues. Germline CDR1 reads ENHRY; CDR2 reads SYGVKD. Trimming stripped 7 bases from V and 7 bases from J, with 14 bases between. Here the CDR3 reads CAITGNTGEQYF. The DNA for the CDR3 is TGTGCCATCACAGGGAATACGGGGGAGCAGTACTTC.

To note about this clonotype: At one of its ends the junction is not consistent with the germline gene, which may arise from a read error. The J gene is TRBJ2-3, the V gene TRBV7-6; possibly TRBD2 for D (6 bases). CDR1 is SGHVS, CDR2 FNYEAQ, per germline. The CDR3 is made up of 17 amino acids. The CDR3 coding sequence is TGTGCCAGCGGCTTAAGGTCGAGAGGAGGGGGCACAGATACGCAGTATTTT. It codes for CASGLRSRGGGTDTQYF.

This chain connects TRBV2 to TRBJ1-3; D call uncertain. This CDR3 has 16 residues. Germline loops: CDR1 SNHLY, CDR2 FYNNEI. V lost 1 base to trimming and J lost 4 bases, with 14 bases between them. The CDR3 region has the DNA TGTGCCAGCAGTGAAGTTCCAGGAGTCCGCGGAAACACCATATATTTT. Protein: CASSEVPGVRGNTIYF.

The chain uses TRBV19 and TRBJ2-7, with TRBD1 matching 7 bases. This CDR3 has 13 residues. Germline trimming cut 3 bases from V and 2 bases from J; bases unmatched to any gene: 1. Germline V gene data show CDR1 as LNHDA and CDR2 as SQIVND (reference sequence). The CDR3 region is CASSIGTAYEQYF. In DNA, the CDR3 is TGTGCCAGTAGTATCGGGACAGCCTACGAGCAGTACTTC.

A single count supports this clonotype. This may be a read error: a much more frequent sequence differs by one nucleotide. The chain uses TRBV24-1 and TRBJ2-7; tentatively, D is TRBD2 (5 bases). This CDR3 region has 13 residues. CDR1 and CDR2 (germline): KGHDR, SFDVKD. V lost 8 bases, J lost 7 bases, and 17 bases lay in between. The CDR3 reads CATTESPSGEQYF. In nucleotides, the CDR3 is TGTGCCACCACTGAAAGCCCCTCGGGGGAGCAGTACTTC.